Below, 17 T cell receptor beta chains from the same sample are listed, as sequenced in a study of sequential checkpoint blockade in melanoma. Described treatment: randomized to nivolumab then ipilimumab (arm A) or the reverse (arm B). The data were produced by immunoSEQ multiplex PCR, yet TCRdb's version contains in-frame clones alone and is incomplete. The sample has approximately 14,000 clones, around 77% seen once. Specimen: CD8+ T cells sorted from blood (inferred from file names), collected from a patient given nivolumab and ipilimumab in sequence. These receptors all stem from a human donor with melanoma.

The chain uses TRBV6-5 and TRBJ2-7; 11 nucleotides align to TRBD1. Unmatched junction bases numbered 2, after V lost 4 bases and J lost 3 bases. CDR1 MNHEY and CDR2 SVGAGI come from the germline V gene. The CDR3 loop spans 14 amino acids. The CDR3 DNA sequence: TGTGCCAGCAGTTTTGGGACAGGGGGCTACGAGCAGTACTTC. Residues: CASSFGTGGYEQYF.

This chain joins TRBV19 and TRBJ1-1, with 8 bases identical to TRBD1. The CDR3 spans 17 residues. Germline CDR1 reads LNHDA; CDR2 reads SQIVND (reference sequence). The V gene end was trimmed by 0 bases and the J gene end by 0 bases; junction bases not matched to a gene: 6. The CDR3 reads CASSIDQGATMNTEAFF. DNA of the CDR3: TGTGCCAGTAGTATAGATCAGGGGGCGACTATGAACACTGAAGCTTTCTTT. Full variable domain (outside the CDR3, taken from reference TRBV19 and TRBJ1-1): DGGITQSPKYLFRKEGQNVTLSCEQNLNHDAMYWYRQDPGQGLRLIYYSQIVNDFQKGDIAEGYSVSREKKESFPLTVTSAQKNPTAFYLCASSIDQGATMNTEAFFGQGTRLTVV.

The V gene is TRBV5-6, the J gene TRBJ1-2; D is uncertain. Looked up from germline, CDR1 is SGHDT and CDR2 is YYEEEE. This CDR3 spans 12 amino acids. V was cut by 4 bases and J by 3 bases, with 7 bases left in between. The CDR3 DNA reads TGTGCCAGCAGCCGGGATGACTATGGCTACACCTTC. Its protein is CASSRDDYGYTF. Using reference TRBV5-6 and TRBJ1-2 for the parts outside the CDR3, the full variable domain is DAGVTQSPTHLIKTRGQQVTLRCSPKSGHDTVSWYQQALGQGPQFIFQYYEEEERQRGNFPDRFSGHQFPNYSSELNVNALLLGDSALYLCASSRDDYGYTFGSGTRLTVV.

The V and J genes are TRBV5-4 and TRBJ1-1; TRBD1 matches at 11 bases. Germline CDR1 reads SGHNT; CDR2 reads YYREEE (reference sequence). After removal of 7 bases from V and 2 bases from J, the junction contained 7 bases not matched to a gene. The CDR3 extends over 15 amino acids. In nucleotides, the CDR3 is TGTGCCAGCGCCACCGGGACAGGGGGAAACACTGAAGCTTTCTTT. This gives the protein CASATGTGGNTEAFF.

DNA of the CDR3: TGTGCCAGTTCCGGGACAGCCTACGAGCAGTACTTC. Protein product: CASSGTAYEQYF. V and J are TRBV6-5 and TRBJ2-7, with 7 bases lining up with TRBD1. Germline loops: CDR1 MNHEY, CDR2 SVGAGI. V lost 9 bases and J lost 2; bases outside the gene matches: 4. The CDR3 has 12 residues.

CDR3 coding DNA: TGTGCCAGCAGCGTAGGGACTAGCGGGAGAAGGGAGCAGTTCTTC. It yields the protein CASSVGTSGRREQFF. The V gene is TRBV9, the J gene TRBJ2-1; the match to TRBD2 covers 13 bases. After removal of 0 bases from V and 10 bases from J, the junction contained 4 bases not matched to a gene. This CDR3 has 15 residues. Germline V CDR1 and CDR2: SGDLS, YYNGEE. The full variable domain, its missing parts supplied by reference TRBV9 and TRBJ2-1, is DSGVTQTPKHLITATGQRVTLRCSPRSGDLSVYWYQQSLDQGLQFLIQYYNGEERAKGNILERFSAQQFPDLHSELNLSSLELGDSALYFCASSVGTSGRREQFFGPGTRLTVL.

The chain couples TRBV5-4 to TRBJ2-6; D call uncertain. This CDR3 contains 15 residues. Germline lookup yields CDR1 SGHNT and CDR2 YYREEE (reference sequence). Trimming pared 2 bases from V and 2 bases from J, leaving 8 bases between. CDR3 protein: CASSLLIAGANVLTF. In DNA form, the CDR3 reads TGTGCCAGCAGCTTACTCATTGCTGGGGCCAACGTCCTGACTTTC.

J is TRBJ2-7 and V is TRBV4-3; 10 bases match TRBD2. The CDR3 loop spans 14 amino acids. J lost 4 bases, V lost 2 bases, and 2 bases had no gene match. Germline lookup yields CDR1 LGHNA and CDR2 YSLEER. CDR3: CASSQSSGSYEQYF. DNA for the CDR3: TGCGCCAGCAGCCAATCTAGCGGGAGTTACGAGCAGTACTTC.

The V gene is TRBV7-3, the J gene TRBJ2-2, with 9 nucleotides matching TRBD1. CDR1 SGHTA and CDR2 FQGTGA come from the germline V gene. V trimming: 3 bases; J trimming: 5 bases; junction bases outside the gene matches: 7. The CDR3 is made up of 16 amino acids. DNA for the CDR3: TGTGCCAGCAGCTTTACCTACAGGGGGCGAACCGGGGAGCTGTTTTTT. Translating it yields CASSFTYRGRTGELFF.

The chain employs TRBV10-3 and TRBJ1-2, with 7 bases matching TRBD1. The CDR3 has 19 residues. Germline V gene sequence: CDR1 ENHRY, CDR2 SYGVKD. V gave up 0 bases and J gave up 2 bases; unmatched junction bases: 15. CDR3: CAISESQRAAPQGNYGYTF. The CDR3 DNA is TGTGCCATCAGTGAGTCTCAACGGGCTGCTCCACAGGGGAACTATGGCTACACCTTC.

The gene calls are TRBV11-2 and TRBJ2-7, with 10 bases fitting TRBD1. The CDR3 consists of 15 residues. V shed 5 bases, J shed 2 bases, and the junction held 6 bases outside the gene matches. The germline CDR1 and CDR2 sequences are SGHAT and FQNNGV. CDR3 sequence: CASSLPGTGAYEQYF. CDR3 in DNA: TGTGCCAGCAGCCTGCCGGGGACAGGGGCCTACGAGCAGTACTTC.

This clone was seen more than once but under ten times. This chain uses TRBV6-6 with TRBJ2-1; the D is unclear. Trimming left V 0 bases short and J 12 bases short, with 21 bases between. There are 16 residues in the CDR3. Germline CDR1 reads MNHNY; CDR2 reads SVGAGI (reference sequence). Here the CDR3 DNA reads TGTGCCAGCAGTTACTCGAACCCCTCCGCTCGGTTTGGGCAGTTCTTC. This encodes CASSYSNPSARFGQFF.

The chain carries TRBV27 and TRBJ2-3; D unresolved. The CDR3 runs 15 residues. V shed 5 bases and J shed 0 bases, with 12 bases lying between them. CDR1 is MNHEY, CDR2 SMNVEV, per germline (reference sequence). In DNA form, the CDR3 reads TGTGCCAGCAGTATTGCCGCGCCTAGCACAGATACGCAGTATTTT. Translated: CASSIAAPSTDTQYF.

CDR3 sequence (DNA): TGTGCCAGTAGTACCCTAGCGGGAAGGTATACGCAGTATTTT. This codes for CASSTLAGRYTQYF. The chain couples TRBV19 to TRBJ2-3; 9 bases match TRBD2. The CDR3 totals 14 residues. Looked up from germline, CDR1 is LNHDA and CDR2 is SQIVND (reference sequence). With V trimmed by 4 bases and J by 7 bases, 6 bases remained unmatched.

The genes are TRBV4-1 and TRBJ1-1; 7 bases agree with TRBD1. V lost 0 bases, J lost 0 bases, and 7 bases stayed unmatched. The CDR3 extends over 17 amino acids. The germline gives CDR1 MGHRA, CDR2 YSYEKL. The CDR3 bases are TGCGCCAGCAGCCAAGAGGGGACGGGACAGATGAACACTGAAGCTTTCTTT. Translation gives CASSQEGTGQMNTEAFF.

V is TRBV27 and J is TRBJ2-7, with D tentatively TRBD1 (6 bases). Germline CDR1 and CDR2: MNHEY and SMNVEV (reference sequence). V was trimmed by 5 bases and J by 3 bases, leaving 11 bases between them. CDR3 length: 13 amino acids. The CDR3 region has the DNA TGTGCCAGCAGTGTAACAGGGAACTACGAGCAGTACTTC. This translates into CASSVTGNYEQYF.

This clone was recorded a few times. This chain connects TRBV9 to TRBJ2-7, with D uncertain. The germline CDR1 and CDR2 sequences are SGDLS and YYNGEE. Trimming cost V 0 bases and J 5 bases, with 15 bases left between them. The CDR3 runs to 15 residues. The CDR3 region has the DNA TGTGCCAGCAGCGTAGGTGGCAGGCCCCTTGACGAGCAGTACTTC. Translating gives CASSVGGRPLDEQYF.